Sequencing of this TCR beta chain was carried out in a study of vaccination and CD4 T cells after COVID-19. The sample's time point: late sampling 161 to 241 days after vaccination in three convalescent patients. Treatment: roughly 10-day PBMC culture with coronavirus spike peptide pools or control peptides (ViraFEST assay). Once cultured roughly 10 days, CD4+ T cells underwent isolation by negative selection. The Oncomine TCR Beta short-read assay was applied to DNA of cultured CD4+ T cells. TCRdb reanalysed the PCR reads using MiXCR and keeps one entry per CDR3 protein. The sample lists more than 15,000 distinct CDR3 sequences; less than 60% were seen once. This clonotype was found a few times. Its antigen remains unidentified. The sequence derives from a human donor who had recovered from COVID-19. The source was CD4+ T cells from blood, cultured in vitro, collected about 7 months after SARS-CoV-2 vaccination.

In DNA form, the CDR3 reads TGTGCCAGCAGCTCCGGGAACGCCTACGAGCAGTACTTC. Amino acid sequence: CASSSGNAYEQYF. The V and J genes are TRBV7-9 and TRBJ2-7; possible D gene TRBD2, 5 bases. The CDR3 has 13 amino acids. Trimming took off 4 bases at V and 2 bases at J, with 9 bases between the two ends. Germline-derived CDR1 and CDR2 are SEHNR and FQNEAQ (reference sequence).